The clone carrying this TCR beta chain appeared once. This entry is derived from a study of blood T cell repertoires in COVID-19. Study-wide background: Spain, Italy and the United States supplied samples that represented acute and convalescent COVID-19. Nucleic acid was either cDNA or gDNA, and it came from T cells, B-cell-depleted T cells, or PBMCs.

Authors' data handling: Researchers report that nucleated cell counts were estimated from reference gene primer amplification. The method was immunoSEQ multiplex PCR; TCRdb's version includes in-frame clones alone and lacks a portion of them. D and trimming were read from the DNA, whereas the V and J calls and clone size are those reported in that table. The sample has around 100,000 clones, approximately 88% seen once. The V end was cut by 2 bases, the J end by 2 bases, with 11 bases between. The length of the CDR3 is 15 residues. In germline, CDR1 is LGHDT, CDR2 YNNKEL (reference sequence). The specimen was peripheral blood. The chain is built from TRBV3-1 (or the pseudogene TRBV3-2) and TRBJ2-3; perhaps TRBD1 as D (5 bases). The receptor was isolated from a woman aged 70 to 79 with acute or convalescent COVID-19. In nucleotides, the CDR3 is TGTGCCAGCAGCCAAACAGGAAAACTCACAGATACGCAGTATTTT. This codes for CASSQTGKLTDTQYF.